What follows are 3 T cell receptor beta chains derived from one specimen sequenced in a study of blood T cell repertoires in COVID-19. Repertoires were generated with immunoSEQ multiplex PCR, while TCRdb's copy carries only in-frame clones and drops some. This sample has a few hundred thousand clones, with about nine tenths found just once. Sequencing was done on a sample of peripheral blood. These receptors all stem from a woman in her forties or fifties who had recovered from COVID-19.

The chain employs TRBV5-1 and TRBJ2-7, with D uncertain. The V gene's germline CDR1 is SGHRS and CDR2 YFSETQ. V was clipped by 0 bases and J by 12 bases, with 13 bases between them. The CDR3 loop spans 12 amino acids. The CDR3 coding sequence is TGCGCCAGCAGCTTGGAAGGCCCCGCGGCGTACTTC. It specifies CASSLEGPAAYF.

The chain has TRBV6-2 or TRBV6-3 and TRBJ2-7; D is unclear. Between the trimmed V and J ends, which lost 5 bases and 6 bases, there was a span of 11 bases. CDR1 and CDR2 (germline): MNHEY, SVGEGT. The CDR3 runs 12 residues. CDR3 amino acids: CASSTRLGEQYF. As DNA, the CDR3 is TGTGCCAGCAGTACACGTCTAGGCGAGCAGTACTTC.

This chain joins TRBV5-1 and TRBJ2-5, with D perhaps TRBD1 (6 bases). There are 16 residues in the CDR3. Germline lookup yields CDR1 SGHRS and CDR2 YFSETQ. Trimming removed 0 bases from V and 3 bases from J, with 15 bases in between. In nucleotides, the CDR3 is TGCGCCAGCAGCTTGGCCGGCCAGTACAGGGAAGAGACCCAGTACTTC. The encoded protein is CASSLAGQYREETQYF.